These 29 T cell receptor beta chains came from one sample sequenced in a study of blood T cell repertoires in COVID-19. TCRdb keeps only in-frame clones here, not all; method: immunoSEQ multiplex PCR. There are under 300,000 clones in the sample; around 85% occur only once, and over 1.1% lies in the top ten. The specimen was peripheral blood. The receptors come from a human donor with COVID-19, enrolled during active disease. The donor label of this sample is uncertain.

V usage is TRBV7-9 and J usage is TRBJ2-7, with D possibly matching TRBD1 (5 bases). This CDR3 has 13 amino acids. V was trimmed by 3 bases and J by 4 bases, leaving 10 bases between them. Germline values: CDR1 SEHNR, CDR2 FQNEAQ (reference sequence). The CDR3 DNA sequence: TGTGCCAGCAGCTTTGTGACAGAGTACGAGCAGTACTTC. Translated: CASSFVTEYEQYF.

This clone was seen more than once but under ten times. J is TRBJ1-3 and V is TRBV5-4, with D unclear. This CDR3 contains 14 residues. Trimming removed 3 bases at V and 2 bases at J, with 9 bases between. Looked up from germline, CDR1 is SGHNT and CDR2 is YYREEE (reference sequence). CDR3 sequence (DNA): TGTGCCAGCAGCTCCGACTTGGCTGGAAACACCATATATTTT. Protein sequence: CASSSDLAGNTIYF.

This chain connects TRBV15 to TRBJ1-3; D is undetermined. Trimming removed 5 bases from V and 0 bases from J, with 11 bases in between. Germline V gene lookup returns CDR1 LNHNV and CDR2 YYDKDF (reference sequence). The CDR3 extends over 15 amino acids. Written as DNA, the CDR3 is TGTGCCACCAGCCCCCGACATCTCTCTGGAAACACCATATATTTT. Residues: CATSPRHLSGNTIYF.

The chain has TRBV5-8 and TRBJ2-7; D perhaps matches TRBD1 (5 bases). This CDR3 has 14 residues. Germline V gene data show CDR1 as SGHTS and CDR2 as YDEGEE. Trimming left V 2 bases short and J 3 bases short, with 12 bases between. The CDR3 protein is CASSLLGPDYEQYF. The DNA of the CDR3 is TGTGCCAGCAGCTTATTGGGGCCTGACTACGAGCAGTACTTC.

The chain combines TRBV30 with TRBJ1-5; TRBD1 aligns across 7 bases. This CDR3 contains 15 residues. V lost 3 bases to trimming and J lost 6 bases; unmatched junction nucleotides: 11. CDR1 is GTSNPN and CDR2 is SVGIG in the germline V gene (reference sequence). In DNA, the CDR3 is TGTGCCTGGAGCCCCCCCAGGGGGTTTGGTCAGCCCCAGCATTTT. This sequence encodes CAWSPPRGFGQPQHF.

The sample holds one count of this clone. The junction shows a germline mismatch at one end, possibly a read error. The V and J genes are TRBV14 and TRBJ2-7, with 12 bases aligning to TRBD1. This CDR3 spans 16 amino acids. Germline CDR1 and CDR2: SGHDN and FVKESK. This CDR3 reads CASSRTGTGGSDEQYF. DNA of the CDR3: TGTGCCAGCAGCCGGACCGGGACAGGGGGCTCCGACGAGCAGTACTTC.

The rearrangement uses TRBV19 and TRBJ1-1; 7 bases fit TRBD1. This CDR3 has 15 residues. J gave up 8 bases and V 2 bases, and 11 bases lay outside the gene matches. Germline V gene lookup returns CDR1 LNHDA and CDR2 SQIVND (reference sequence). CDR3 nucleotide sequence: TGTGCCAGTAGTATATTCCGACAGGGCCGGGTGGAAGCTTTCTTT. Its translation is CASSIFRQGRVEAFF.

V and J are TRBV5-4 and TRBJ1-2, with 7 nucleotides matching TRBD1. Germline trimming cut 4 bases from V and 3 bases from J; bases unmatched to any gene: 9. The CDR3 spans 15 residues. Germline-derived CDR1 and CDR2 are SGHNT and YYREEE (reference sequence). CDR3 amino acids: CASSPRGRVDYGYTF. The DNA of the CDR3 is TGTGCCAGCAGCCCCAGGGGGAGAGTAGACTATGGCTACACCTTC.

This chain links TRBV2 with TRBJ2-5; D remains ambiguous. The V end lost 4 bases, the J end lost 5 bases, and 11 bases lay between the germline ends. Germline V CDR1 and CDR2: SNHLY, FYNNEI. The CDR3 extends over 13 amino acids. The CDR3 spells CASSGATRETQYF. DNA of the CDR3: TGTGCCAGCAGTGGTGCCACCAGGGAGACCCAGTACTTC. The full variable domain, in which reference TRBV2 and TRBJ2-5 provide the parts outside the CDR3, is EPEVTQTPSHQVTQMGQEVILRCVPISNHLYFYWYRQILGQKVEFLVSFYNNEISEKSEIFDDQFSVERPDGSNFTLKIRSTKLEDSAMYFCASSGATRETQYFGPGTRLLVL.

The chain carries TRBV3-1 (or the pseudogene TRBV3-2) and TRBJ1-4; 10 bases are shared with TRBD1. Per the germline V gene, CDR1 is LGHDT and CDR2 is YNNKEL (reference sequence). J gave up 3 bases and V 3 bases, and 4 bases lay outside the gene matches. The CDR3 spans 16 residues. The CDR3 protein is CASSQGQGLANEKLFF. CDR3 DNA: TGTGCCAGCAGCCAGGGACAGGGGTTGGCTAATGAAAAACTGTTTTTT.

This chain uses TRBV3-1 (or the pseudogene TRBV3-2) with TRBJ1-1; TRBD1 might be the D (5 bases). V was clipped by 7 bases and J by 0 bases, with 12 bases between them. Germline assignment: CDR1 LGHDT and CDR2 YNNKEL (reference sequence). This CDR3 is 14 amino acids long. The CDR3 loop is CASTRGGLNTEAFF. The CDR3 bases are TGTGCCAGCACCCGCGGGGGGTTGAACACTGAAGCTTTCTTT.

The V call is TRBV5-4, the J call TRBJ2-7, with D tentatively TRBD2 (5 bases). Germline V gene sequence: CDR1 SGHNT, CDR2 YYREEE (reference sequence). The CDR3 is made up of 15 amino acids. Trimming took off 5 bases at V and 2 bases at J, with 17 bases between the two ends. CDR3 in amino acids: CASSHGIATTYEQYF. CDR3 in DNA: TGTGCCAGCAGTCATGGAATAGCGACCACCTACGAGCAGTACTTC.

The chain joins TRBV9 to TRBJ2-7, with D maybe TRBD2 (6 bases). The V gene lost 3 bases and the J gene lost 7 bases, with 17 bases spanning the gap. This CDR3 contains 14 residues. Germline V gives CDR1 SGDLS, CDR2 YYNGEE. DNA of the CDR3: TGTGCCAGCAGCGCCTTATCGGAGGGCGGGGAGCAGTACTTC. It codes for CASSALSEGGEQYF.

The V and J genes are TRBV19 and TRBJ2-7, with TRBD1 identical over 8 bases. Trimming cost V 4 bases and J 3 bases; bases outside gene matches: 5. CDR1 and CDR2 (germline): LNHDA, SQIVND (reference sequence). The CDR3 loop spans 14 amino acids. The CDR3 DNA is TGTGCCAGTAGTACTGCAACAGGGGGCTACGAGCAGTACTTC. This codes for CASSTATGGYEQYF.

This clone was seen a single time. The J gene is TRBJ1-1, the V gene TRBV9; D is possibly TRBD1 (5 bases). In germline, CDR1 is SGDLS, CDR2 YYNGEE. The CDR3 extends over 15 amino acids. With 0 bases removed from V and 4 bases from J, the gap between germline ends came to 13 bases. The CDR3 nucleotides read TGTGCCAGCAGCGTAGAACTCACCGGGGGCACTGAAGCTTTCTTT. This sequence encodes CASSVELTGGTEAFF.

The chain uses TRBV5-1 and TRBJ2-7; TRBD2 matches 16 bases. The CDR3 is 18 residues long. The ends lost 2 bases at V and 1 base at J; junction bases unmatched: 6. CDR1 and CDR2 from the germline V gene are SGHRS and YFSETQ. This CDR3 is CASSLGTSGRAVSYEQYF. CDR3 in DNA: TGCGCCAGCAGCTTAGGGACTAGCGGGAGGGCAGTATCCTACGAGCAGTACTTC.

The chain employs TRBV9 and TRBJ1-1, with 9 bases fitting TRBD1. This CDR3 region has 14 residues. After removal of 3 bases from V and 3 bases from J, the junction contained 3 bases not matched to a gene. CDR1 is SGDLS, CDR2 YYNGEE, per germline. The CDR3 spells CASSGTGGYTEAFF. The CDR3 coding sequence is TGTGCCAGCAGCGGTACAGGGGGCTACACTGAAGCTTTCTTT.

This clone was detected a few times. In DNA, the CDR3 is TGTGCCAGTTACAGGGCTAGCACAGATACGCAGTATTTT. Translating gives CASYRASTDTQYF. The rearrangement joins TRBV28 to TRBJ2-3, with D possibly TRBD1 on 6 matching bases. The CDR3 length is 13 residues. The V end was cut by 9 bases, the J end by 0 bases, with 10 bases between. Looked up from germline, CDR1 is MDHEN and CDR2 is SYDVKM.

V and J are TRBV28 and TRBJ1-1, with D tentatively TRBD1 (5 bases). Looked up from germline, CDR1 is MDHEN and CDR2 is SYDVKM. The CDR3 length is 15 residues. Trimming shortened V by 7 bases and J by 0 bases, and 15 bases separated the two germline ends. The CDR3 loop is CASTEEGSMNTEAFF. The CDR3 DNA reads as TGTGCCAGCACCGAGGAGGGGTCTATGAACACTGAAGCTTTCTTT.

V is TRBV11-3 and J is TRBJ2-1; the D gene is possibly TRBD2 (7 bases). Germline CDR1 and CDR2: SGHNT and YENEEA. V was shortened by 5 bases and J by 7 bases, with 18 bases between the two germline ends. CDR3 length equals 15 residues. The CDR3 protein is CASSPGGGDTNEQFF. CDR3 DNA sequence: TGTGCCAGCAGCCCCGGGGGAGGGGACACAAATGAGCAGTTCTTC.

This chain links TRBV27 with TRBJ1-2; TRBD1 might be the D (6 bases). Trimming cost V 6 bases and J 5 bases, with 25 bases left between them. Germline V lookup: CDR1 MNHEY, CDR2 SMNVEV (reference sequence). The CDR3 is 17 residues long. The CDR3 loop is CASRPYSRDNKRYGYTF. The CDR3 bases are TGTGCCAGCAGACCTTATTCCCGGGACAACAAGCGGTATGGCTACACCTTC.

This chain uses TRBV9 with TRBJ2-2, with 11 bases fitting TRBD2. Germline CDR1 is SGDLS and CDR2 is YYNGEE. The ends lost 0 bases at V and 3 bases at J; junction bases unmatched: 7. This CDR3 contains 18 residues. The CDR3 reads CASSVEGGTSGDTGELFF. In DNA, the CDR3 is TGTGCCAGCAGCGTAGAGGGGGGGACTAGCGGTGACACCGGGGAGCTGTTTTTT.

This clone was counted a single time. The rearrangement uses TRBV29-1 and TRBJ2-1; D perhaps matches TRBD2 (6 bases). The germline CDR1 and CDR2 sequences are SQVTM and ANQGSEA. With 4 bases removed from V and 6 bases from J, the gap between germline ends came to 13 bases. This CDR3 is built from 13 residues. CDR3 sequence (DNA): TGCAGCGTTGGGACGGGAGTAGGCAATGAGCAGTTCTTC. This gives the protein CSVGTGVGNEQFF.

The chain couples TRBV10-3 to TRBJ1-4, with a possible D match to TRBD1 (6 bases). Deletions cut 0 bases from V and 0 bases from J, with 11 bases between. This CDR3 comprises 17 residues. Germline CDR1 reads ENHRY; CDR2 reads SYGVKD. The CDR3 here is CAISESGAGATNEKLFF. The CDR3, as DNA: TGTGCCATCAGTGAGTCGGGGGCGGGAGCAACTAATGAAAAACTGTTTTTT.

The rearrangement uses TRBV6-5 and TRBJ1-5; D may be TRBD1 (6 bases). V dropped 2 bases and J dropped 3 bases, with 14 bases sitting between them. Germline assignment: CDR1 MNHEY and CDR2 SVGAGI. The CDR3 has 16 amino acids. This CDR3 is CASSYPCAGANQPQHF. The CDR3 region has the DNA TGTGCCAGCAGTTACCCATGTGCGGGGGCCAATCAGCCCCAGCATTTT.

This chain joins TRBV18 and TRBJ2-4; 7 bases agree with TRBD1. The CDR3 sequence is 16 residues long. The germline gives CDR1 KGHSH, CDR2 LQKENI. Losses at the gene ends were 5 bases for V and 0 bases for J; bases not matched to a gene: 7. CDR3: CASSATGVLAKNIQYF. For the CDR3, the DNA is TGTGCCAGCTCAGCTACAGGGGTACTAGCCAAAAACATTCAGTACTTC. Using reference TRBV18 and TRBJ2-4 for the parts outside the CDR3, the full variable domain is NAGVMQNPRHLVRRRGQEARLRCSPMKGHSHVYWYRQLPEEGLKFMVYLQKENIIDESGMPKERFSAEFPKEGPSILRIQQVVRGDSAAYFCASSATGVLAKNIQYFGAGTRLSVL.

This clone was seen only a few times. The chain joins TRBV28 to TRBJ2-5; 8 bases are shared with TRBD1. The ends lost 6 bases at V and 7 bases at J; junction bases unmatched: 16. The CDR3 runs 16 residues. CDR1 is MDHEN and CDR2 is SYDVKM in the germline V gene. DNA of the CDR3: TGTGCCAGCAGGCCTTCCACCGGGACAGGCTACGGGACCCAGTACTTC. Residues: CASRPSTGTGYGTQYF.

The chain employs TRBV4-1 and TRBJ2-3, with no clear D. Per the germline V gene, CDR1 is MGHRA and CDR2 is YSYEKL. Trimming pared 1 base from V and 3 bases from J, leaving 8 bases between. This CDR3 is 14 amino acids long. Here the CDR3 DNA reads TGCGCCAGCAGCCAAGTCCTACCAACAGATACGCAGTATTTT. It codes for CASSQVLPTDTQYF.

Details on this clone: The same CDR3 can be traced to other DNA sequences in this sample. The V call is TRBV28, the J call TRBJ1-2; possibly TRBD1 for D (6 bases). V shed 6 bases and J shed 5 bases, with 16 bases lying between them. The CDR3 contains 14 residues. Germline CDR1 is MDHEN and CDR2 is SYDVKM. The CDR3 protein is CASSPNRVGYGYTF. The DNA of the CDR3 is TGTGCCAGCAGCCCGAACAGGGTAGGGTATGGCTACACCTTC.